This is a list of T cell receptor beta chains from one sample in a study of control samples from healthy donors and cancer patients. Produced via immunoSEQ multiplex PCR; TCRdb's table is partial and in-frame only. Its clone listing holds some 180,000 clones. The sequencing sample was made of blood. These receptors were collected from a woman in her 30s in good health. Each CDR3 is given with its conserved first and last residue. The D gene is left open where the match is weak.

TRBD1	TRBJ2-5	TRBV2	TGTGCCAGCAGGGAGGGGACAGGGCAAGAGACCCAGTACTTC	CASREGTGQETQYF
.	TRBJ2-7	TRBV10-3	TGTGCCATCAGTGACAGGGTAAGCTCCTACGAGCAGTACTTC	CAISDRVSSYEQYF
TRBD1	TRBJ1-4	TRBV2	TGTGCCAGCAGGGGGGACAGCGAAAAACTGTTTTTT	CASRGDSEKLFF
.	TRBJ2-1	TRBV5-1	TGCGCCAGCAGCGTACCCAGGGTCGGGGAGTTGAATGAGCAGTTCTTC	CASSVPRVGELNEQFF
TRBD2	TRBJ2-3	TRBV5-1	TGCGCCAGCAGCCCCAAAGCGGGGGTCGCCACAGATACGCAGTATTTT	CASSPKAGVATDTQYF
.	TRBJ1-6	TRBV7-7	TGTGCTAGCAGCCCCGACAGAAATTCACCCCTCCACTTT	CASSPDRNSPLHF
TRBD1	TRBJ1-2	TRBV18	TGTGCCAGCTCACCAGATGACAGGGGTGGCTACACCTTC	CASSPDDRGGYTF
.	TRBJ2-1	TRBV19	TGTGCCAGTAGTATTACCAGGACAGACAATGAGCAGTTCTTC	CASSITRTDNEQFF
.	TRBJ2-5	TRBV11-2	TGTGCCAGCAGCCCCAAAAGGACCCAGTACTTC	CASSPKRTQYF
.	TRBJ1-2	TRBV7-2	TGTGCCAGCAGCTTAGATCTCCGGGGGTATGGCTACACCTTC	CASSLDLRGYGYTF
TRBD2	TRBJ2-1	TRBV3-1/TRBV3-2	TGTGCCAGCAGCGGCTGGGACTATCCTTACAATGAGCAGTTCTTC	CASSGWDYPYNEQFF
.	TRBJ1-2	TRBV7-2	TGTGCCAGCAGCTATGAAGGGACCTATAACTATGGCTACACCTTC	CASSYEGTYNYGYTF
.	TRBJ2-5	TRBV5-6	TGTGCCAGCAGCCTGTGGGAGAGCCAAGAGACCCAGTACTTC	CASSLWESQETQYF
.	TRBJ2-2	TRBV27	TGTGCCAGCAGTCCTTCGAACACCGGGGAGCTGTTTTTT	CASSPSNTGELFF
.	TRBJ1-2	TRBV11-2	TGTGCCACTCGCGACACCCCTACAGGGAACTATGGCTACACCTTC	CATRDTPTGNYGYTF
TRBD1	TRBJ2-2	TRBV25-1	TGTGCCAGCAGTGAAGTCCAAAACAGGGGAGTCACCGGGGAGCTGTTTTTT	CASSEVQNRGVTGELFF
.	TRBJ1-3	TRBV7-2	TGTGCCAGCAGCTTCCGTGGTGGGCCTAGCTTCGGAAACACCATATATTTT	CASSFRGGPSFGNTIYF
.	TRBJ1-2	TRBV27	TGTGCCAGCAGTCCCATTGCCGGGGCCGGATATGGCTACACCTTC	CASSPIAGAGYGYTF
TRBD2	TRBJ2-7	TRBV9	TGTGCCAGCAGCGTAGAACTAGCGGGGGTCTACGAGCAGTACTTC	CASSVELAGVYEQYF
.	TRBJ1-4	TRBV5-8	TGTGCCAGCAGCTTGGGGTTCAGGGCGGTTGAAAAACTGTTTTTT	CASSLGFRAVEKLFF
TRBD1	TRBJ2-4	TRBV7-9	TGTGCCAGCAGCTTAGAAGAGGGGGCCCGGAACATTCAGTACTTC	CASSLEEGARNIQYF
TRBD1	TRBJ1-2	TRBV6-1	TGTGCCAGCAGTGAAGGGGGACAGGGGCTTAGATATGGCTACACCTTC	CASSEGGQGLRYGYTF
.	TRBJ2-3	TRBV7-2	TGTGCCAGCAGCACGGGACCACAAGATACGCAGTATTTT	CASSTGPQDTQYF